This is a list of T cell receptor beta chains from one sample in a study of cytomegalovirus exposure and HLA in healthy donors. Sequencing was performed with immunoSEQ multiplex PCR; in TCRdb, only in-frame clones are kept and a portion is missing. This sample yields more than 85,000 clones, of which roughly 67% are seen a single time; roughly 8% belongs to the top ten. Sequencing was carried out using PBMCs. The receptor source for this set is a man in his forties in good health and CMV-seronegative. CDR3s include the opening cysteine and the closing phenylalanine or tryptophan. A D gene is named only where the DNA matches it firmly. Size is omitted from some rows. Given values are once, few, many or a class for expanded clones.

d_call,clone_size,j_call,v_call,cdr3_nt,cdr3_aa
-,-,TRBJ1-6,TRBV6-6,TGTGCCAGCAGTCAGGCAGGGCGCAATTCACCCCTCCACTTT,CASSQAGRNSPLHF
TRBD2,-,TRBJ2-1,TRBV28,TGTGCCAGCAGTTTGAGCGGGGGGCTCAATGAGCAGTTCTTC,CASSLSGGLNEQFF
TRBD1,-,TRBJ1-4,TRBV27,TGTGCCAGCAGTTTACTAGGGGGCCCTAATGAAAAACTGTTTTTT,CASSLLGGPNEKLFF
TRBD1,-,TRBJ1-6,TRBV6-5,TGTGCCGGTCGGGGGACAGGGGTTTCACCCCTCCACTTT,CAGRGTGVSPLHF
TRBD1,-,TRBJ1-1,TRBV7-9,TGTGCCAGCAGCTTGAACAGGGGCGGTGAAGCTTTCTTT,CASSLNRGGEAFF
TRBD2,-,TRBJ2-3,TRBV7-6,TGTGCCAGCAGCCATCTTTTGACTAGCGGGGGCACAGATACGCAGTATTTT,CASSHLLTSGGTDTQYF
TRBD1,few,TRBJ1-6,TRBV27,TGTGCCAGCAGTTTATCCATGGACAGGGGGCTATATTCACCCCTCCACTTT,CASSLSMDRGLYSPLHF
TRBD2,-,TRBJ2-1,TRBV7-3,TGTGCCAGCAGCTCTAGCGGGGGGGCCGATGAGCAGTTCTTC,CASSSSGGADEQFF
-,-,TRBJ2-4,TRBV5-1,TGCGCCAGCAGCTTGTCAGTGCTGGACAGACTAGCCAAAAACATTCAGTACTTC,CASSLSVLDRLAKNIQYF
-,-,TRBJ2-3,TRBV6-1,TGTGCCAGCAGTGCCTACCACTCCGCTAGCACAGATACGCAGTATTTT,CASSAYHSASTDTQYF
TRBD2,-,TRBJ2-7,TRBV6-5,TGTGCCAGCAGTTTTCAGGGACTAGCGGTCTACGAGCAGTACTTC,CASSFQGLAVYEQYF
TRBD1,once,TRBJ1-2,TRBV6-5,TGTGCCAGCAGTTACAACGACAGGGGCTATGGCTACACCTTC,CASSYNDRGYGYTF
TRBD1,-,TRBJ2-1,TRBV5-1,TGCGCCAGCAGCATCCCGGGACAGGGCCACAATGAGCAGTTCTTC,CASSIPGQGHNEQFF
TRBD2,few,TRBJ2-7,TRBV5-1,TGCGCCAGCAGCTTGGAAGTCGGGGGGGTCTACGAGCAGTACTTC,CASSLEVGGVYEQYF
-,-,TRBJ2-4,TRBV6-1,TGTGCCAGCAGTATTGAGCAGGGAGGGGGGAACATTCAGTACTTC,CASSIEQGGGNIQYF
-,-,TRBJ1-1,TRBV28,TGTGCCAGCAGGTCCGTCTTGGGGGGCACTGAAGCTTTCTTT,CASRSVLGGTEAFF
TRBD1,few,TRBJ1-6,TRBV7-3,TGTGCCAGCAGCCTTGGACAGGGAATAAGTTCACCCCTCCACTTT,CASSLGQGISSPLHF
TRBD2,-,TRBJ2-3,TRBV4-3,TGCGCCAGCAGCCGAAGACTAGCGGGGGGCACAGATACGCAGTATTTT,CASSRRLAGGTDTQYF
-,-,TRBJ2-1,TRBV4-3,TGCGCCAGCAGCCAAGAAGCGGAGGGGGCTTACAATGAGCAGTTCTTC,CASSQEAEGAYNEQFF
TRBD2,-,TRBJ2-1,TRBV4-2,TGTGCCAGCAGCCAAGAGTTGCGGGGGAGCGATGAGCAGTTCTTC,CASSQELRGSDEQFF
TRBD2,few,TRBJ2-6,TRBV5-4,TGTGCCAGCAGCTTGGGGACTAGCGGAACTGGGGCCAACGTCCTGACTTTC,CASSLGTSGTGANVLTF
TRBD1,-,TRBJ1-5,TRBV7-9,TGTGCCAGCAGCTGGACAGGGAAGGGTCAGCCCCAGCATTTT,CASSWTGKGQPQHF
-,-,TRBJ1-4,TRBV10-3,TGTGCCATCAGTGAGGGGACGGGAGGTGCAACTAATGAAAAACTGTTTTTT,CAISEGTGGATNEKLFF
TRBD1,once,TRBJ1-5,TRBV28,TGTGCCAGCAGGAACCGGGACAGGGTCGGTGTGGGGGGCAATCAGCCCCAGCATTTT,CASRNRDRVGVGGNQPQHF
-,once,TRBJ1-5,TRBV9,TGTGCCAGCAGCGTAGCGGGGAATAGCAATCAGCCCCAGCATTTT,CASSVAGNSNQPQHF
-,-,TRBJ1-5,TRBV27,TGTGCCAGCAGTCCAGCCGGGACGGACTATGAGCAGCCCCAGCATTTT,CASSPAGTDYEQPQHF
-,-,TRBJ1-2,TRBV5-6,TGTGCCAGCAGCTCTGGACTGATCGGCTACACCTTC,CASSSGLIGYTF
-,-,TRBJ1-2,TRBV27,TGTGCCAGCAGTTTAAAACACCCCTATGGCTACACCTTC,CASSLKHPYGYTF
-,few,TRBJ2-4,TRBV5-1,TGCGCCAGCAGCTTAGGGGTCGATAGGAACATTCAGTACTTC,CASSLGVDRNIQYF
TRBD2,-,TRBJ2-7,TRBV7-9,TGTGCCAGCAGCTTAACCACCGGGACTAGCGGAACCTACGAGCAGTACTTC,CASSLTTGTSGTYEQYF
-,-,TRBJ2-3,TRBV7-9,TGTGCCAGCAGCTATCAGGGGCCCAGCACAGATACGCAGTATTTT,CASSYQGPSTDTQYF
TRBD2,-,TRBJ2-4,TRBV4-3,TGCGCCAGCAGCCCTGCCGGGACTAGCGGGGGAAACATTCAGTACTTC,CASSPAGTSGGNIQYF
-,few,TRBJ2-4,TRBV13,TGTGCCAGCAGCTTATCCCAGGGGAAAGAAAACATTCAGTACTTC,CASSLSQGKENIQYF
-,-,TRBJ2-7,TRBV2,TGTGCCAGCAGCGATGGGGCAGGGCGTTACGAGCAGTACTTC,CASSDGAGRYEQYF
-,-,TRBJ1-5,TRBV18,TGTGCCAGCTCACTTAAACAGGGTAACAATCAGCCCCAGCATTTT,CASSLKQGNNQPQHF
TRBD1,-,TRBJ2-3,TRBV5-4,TGTGCCAGCAGCCCGGTAACAGGGGGCGAAGCAACTATCACAGATACGCAGTATTTT,CASSPVTGGEATITDTQYF
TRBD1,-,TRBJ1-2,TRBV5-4,TGTGCCAGCAGCTCTCCCGGGACAGGGGTTAACTATGGCTACACCTTC,CASSSPGTGVNYGYTF
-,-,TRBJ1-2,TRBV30,TGTGCCTGGATGAGGAAGGATCGAGGCTACACCTTC,CAWMRKDRGYTF
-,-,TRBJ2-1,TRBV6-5,TGTGCCAGCAGTTACTACCAGGGCCCCAATGAGCAGTTCTTC,CASSYYQGPNEQFF
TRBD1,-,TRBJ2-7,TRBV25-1,TGTGCCACCTCCGTGGGGCCGGGACAGGGCAATTTCGAGCAGTACTTC,CATSVGPGQGNFEQYF
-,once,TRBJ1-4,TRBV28,TGTGCCAGCAGCACTCCCCCGTACAGGGTCGATAAGGAAAAACTGTTTTTT,CASSTPPYRVDKEKLFF
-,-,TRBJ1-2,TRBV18,TGTGCCAGCTCACCGAACTTCGGATCAGGCCACTATGGCTACACCTTC,CASSPNFGSGHYGYTF
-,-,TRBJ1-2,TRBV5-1,TGCGCCAGCAGCGCGGTAGGGGGCTATGGCTACACCTTC,CASSAVGGYGYTF
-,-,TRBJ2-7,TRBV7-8,TGTGCCAGCAGCGCCTTCCGGGACTACGAGCAGTACTTC,CASSAFRDYEQYF